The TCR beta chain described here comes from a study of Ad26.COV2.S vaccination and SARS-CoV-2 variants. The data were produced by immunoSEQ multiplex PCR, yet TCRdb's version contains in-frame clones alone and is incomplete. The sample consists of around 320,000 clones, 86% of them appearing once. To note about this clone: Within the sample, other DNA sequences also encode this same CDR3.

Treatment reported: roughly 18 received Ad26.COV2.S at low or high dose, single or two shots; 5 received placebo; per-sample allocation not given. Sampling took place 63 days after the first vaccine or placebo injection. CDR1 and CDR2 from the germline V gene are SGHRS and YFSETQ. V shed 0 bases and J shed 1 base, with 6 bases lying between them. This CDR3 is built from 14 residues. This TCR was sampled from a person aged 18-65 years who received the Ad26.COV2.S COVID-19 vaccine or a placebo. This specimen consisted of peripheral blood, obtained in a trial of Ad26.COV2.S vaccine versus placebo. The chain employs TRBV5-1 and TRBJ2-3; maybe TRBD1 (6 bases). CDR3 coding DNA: TGCGCCAGCAGCTTGGACAGGGGCACAGATACGCAGTATTTT. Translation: CASSLDRGTDTQYF.